This T cell receptor (beta chain) was documented in a study of OX40 agonist ivuxolimab in advanced cancers. Here immunoSEQ multiplex PCR was the method, and the copy in TCRdb shows in-frame clones only, minus some. Of tens of thousands of clones listed, more than 80% are singletons. The CDR3 length is 16 residues. Germline V gives CDR1 LNHNV, CDR2 YYDKDF (reference sequence). Germline trimming cut 1 base from V and 3 bases from J; bases unmatched to any gene: 6. The source was CD4+ or CD8+ T cells sorted from blood, collected in a trial of the OX40 agonist ivuxolimab. The J gene is TRBJ2-4, the V gene TRBV15, with TRBD1 matching over 7 bases. The receptor was derived from an adult with an advanced solid tumor such as melanoma, head and neck, liver or kidney cancer. The DNA of the CDR3 is TGTGCCACCAGCAGAGTCCGGGACAGACACAAAAACATTCAGTACTTC. This encodes CATSRVRDRHKNIQYF.